This T cell receptor (beta chain) came from a study of beta chain features in type 1 diabetes. The whole isolated RNA underwent reverse transcription, so sequencing captured expressed TCRB transcripts. Naive, central memory and regulatory T cell samples averaged about 4 million immunoSEQ reads each. TCRdb keeps only in-frame clones here, not all; method: immunoSEQ multiplex PCR. The sample includes 310,000 or so clones, approximately 9.9% seen only once; the top ten take about 1%. Concerning this clone itself: The antigen is not known.

The germline V gene encodes CDR1 MNHEY and CDR2 SMNVEV (reference sequence). The V end was cut by 6 bases, the J end by 1 base, with 17 bases between. The CDR3 has 16 amino acids. Findings of the study overall: Cells with high TCR expression could be over-represented by cDNA sequencing. All four CD4+ subsets from Type 1 diabetes patients carried moderately but significantly shorter TCRB CDR3s. Patients' naive, central memory and regulatory TCRB repertoires appeared more alike than those of healthy donors.

Sample: central memory CD4+ T cells from blood. The TCR sequence derives from a man younger than 40 with type 1 diabetes. This chain uses TRBV27 with TRBJ2-3; perhaps TRBD1 as D (6 bases). The CDR3 DNA follows: TGTGCCAGCAGCCCCCGTGCTGGGGGCGGCACAGATACGCAGTATTTT. Its protein is CASSPRAGGGTDTQYF.